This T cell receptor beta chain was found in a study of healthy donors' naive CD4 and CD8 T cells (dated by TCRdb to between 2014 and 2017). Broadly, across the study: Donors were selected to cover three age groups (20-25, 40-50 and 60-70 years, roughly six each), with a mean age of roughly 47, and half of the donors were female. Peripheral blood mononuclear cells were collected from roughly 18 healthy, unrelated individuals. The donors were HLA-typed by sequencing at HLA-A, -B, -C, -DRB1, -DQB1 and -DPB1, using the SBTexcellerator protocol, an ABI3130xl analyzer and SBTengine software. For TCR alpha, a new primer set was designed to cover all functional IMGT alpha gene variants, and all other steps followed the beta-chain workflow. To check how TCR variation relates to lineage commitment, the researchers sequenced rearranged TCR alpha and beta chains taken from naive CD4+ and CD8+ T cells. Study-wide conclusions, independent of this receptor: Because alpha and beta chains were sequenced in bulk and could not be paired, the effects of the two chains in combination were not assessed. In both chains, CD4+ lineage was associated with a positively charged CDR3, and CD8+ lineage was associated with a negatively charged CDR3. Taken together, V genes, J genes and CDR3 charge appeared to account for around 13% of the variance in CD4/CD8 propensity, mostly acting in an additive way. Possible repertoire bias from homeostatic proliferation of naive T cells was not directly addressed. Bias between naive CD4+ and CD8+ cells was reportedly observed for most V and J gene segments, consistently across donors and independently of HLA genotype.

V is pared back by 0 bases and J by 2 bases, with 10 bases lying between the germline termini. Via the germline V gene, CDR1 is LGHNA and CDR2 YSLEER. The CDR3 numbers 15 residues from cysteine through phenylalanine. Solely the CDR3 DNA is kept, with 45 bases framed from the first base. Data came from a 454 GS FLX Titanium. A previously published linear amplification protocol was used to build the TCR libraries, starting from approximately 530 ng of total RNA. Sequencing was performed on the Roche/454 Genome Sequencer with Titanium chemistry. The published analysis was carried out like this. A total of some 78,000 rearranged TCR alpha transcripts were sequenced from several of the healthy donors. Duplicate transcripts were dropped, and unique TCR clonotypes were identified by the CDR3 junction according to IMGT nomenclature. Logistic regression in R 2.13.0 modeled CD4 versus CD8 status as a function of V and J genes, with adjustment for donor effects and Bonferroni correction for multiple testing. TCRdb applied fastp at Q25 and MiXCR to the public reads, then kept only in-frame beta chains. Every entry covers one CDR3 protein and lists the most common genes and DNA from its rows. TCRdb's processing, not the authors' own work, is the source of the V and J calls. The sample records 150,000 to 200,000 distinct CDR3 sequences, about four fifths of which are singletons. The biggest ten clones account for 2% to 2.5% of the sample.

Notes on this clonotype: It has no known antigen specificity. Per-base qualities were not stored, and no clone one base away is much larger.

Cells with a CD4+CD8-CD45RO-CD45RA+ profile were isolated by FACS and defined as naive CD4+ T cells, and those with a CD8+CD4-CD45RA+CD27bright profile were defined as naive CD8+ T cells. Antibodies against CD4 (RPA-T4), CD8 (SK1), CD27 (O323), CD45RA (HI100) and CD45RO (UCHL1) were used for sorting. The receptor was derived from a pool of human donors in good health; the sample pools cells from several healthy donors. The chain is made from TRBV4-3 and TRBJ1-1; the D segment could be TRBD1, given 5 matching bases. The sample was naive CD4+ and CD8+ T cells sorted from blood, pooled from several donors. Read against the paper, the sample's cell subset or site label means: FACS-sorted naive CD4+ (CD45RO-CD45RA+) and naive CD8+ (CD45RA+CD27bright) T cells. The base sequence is TGCGCCAGCAGCCAAGACAGGGCCCCCAACACTGAAGCTTTCTTT. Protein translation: CASSQDRAPNTEAFF.